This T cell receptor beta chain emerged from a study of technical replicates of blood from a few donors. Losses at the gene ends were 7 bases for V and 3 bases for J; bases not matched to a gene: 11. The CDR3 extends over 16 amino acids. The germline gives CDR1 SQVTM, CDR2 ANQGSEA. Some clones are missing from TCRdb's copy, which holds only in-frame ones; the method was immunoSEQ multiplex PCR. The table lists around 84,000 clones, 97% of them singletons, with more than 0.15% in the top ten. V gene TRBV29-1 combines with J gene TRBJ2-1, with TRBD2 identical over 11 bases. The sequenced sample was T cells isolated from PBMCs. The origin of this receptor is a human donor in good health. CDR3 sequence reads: CSASTSGDLNYNEQFF. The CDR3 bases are TGCAGCGCTTCGACTAGCGGGGACCTTAACTACAATGAGCAGTTCTTC.